This T cell receptor beta chain was captured in a study of metastatic and nonmetastatic thyroid tumors. About the study: Both malignant and benign thyroid patients supplied peripheral blood and tumor or nodule tissue samples, across which the repertoires of these patients were then compared. Study-level findings and limits: In blood and tumor, TCR beta diversity was reportedly significantly higher in malignant thyroid tumors than in benign nodules.

Germline CDR1 reads SGHVS; CDR2 reads FNYEAQ. Trimming cost V 3 bases and J 6 bases; bases outside gene matches: 6. The CDR3 spans 14 residues. In the original analysis: CDR3 was compared across clinicopathological groups, and the resulting differences were used to build a distant-metastasis classifier for papillary thyroid cancer. TCRdb reanalyzed the PCR reads via MiXCR. The V and J calls were not made by the authors but by TCRdb's processing. The sample lists approximately 17,000 clones, roughly 24% occurring once. Every patient underwent thyroid surgery untreated. About this clone itself: Its antigen is still unknown.

The rearrangement links TRBV7-6 to TRBJ2-5; 8 nucleotides line up with TRBD2. Sequenced input: tumor tissue. This receptor was taken from a female donor with papillary thyroid cancer or a benign thyroid nodule (not recorded which). Some clones in this sample may be carry-over from other donors' samples. The CDR3 DNA sequence: TGTGCCAGCAGCTTTAGCGGGGTTCGGAAGACCCAGTACTTC. The encoded protein is CASSFSGVRKTQYF.